The following is a T cell receptor (beta chain) sequence with its context. The data were taken from a study of blood T cell repertoires in COVID-19. Per the authors' pipeline: Amplification of reference gene primers provided the estimated nucleated cell counts. Some clones are missing from TCRdb's copy, which holds only in-frame ones; the method was immunoSEQ multiplex PCR. D and trimming come from the DNA, and the V and J calls and clone size come from that table. The sample contains under 45,000 clones, 80% to 90% of which appear only once. The CDR3 is 15 amino acids. Trimming cost V 0 bases and J 2 bases; bases outside gene matches: 2. The germline V gene encodes CDR1 KGHSH and CDR2 LQKENI.

The V gene is TRBV18, the J gene TRBJ2-3; 7 bases align to TRBD1. The sequence was collected from a middle-aged man with active COVID-19. Sample: peripheral blood. In nucleotides, the CDR3 is TGTGCCAGCTCACCACCGGGACAGAACACAGATACGCAGTATTTT. The encoded protein is CASSPPGQNTDTQYF.